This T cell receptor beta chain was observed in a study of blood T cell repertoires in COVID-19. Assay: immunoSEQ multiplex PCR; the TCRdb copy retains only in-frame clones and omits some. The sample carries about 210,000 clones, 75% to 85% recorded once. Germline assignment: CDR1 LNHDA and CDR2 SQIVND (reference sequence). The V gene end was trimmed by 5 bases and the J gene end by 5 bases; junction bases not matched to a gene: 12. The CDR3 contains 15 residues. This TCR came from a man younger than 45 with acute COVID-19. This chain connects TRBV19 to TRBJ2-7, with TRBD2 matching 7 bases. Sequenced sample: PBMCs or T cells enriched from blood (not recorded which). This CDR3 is CASSPNWGGTHEQYF. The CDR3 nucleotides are TGTGCCAGTAGTCCCAATTGGGGGGGGACCCACGAGCAGTACTTC.